This T cell receptor (beta chain) stems from a study of identical twins. From the 5' RACE reads, TCRdb called clonotypes with MiXCR, one entry per CDR3 protein. The table lists 600,000 to 700,000 distinct CDR3 sequences, less than 25% of them singletons, with more than 4% in the top ten. This clonotype was counted many times. Germline trimming cut 3 bases from V and 8 bases from J; bases unmatched to any gene: 8. Germline CDR1 and CDR2: SQVTM and ANQGSEA. CDR3 length: 14 residues. In addition, the sample was reused for a study of T cells expressing NK-cell markers. This second report adds: It was sorted CD3+CD56+NKG2C+, CD3+CD56+NKG2C- and CD3+CD56-NKG2C+ T cells that supplied the TCR beta repertoires. What restricted sorting to alpha-beta TCR T cells in several experiments was an anti-gamma-delta TCR antibody.

The receptor was derived from a woman younger than 35 in good health. The chain joins TRBV29-1 to TRBJ1-2; 11 bases map to TRBD1. Sequencing used PBMCs. This CDR3 reads CSVDDRDRGWGYTF. In DNA form, the CDR3 reads TGCAGCGTTGATGACCGGGACAGGGGGTGGGGCTACACCTTC.